This T cell receptor beta chain was obtained from a study of Ad26.COV2.S vaccination and SARS-CoV-2 variants. Note on this clone: Its cognate antigen is unknown.

CDR1 and CDR2 from the germline V gene are LNHNV and YYDKDF (reference sequence). The CDR3 runs 16 residues. Deletions cut 0 bases from V and 0 bases from J, with 9 bases between. Assay: immunoSEQ multiplex PCR; the TCRdb copy retains only in-frame clones and omits some. There are roughly 300,000 clones in the sample; approximately 86% occur only once, and about 10% lies in the top ten. The study, taken as a whole, reports: Total T cell responses may have been underestimated by the TCR breadth and depth analyses. With respect to non-spike TCR breadth, vaccine and placebo recipients were similar.

Treatment denoted: 15 to 20 received Ad26.COV2.S at low or high dose, single or two shots; 5 received placebo; per-sample allocation not given. Day 63 after the first injection of vaccine or placebo was the sampling time. Donation was by an adult aged 18-55 years who was in Boston. Sequenced material: peripheral blood, taken in a trial of Ad26.COV2.S vaccine versus placebo. The origin of this receptor is a person between 18 and 60 years old who received the Ad26.COV2.S COVID-19 vaccine or a placebo. The V and J genes are TRBV15 and TRBJ1-5; no reliable D call. The CDR3 region has the DNA TGTGCCACCAGCAGAGATATACTCGGTAGCAATCAGCCCCAGCATTTT. Translation gives CATSRDILGSNQPQHF. The whole variable domain, filled in from reference TRBV15 and TRBJ1-5, reads DAMVIQNPRYQVTQFGKPVTLSCSQTLNHNVMYWYQQKSSQAPKLLFHYYDKDFNNEADTPDNFQSRRPNTSFCFLDIRSPGLGDTAMYLCATSRDILGSNQPQHFGDGTRLSIL.